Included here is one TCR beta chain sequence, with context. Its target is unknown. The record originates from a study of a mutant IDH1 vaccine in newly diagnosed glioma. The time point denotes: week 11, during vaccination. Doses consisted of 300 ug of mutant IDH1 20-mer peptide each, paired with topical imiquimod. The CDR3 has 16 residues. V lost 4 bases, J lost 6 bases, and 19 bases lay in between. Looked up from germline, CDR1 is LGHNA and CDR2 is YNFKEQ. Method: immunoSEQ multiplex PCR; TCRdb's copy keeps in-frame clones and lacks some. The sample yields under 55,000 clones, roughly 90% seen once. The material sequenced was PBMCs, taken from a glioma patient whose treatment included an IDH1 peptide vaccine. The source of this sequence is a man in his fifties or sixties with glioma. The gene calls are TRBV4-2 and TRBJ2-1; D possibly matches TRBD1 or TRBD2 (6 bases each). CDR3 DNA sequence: TGTGCCAGCAGCCCCTTAGGGGGGTCTGGGATCAATGAGCAGTTCTTC. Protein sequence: CASSPLGGSGINEQFF.